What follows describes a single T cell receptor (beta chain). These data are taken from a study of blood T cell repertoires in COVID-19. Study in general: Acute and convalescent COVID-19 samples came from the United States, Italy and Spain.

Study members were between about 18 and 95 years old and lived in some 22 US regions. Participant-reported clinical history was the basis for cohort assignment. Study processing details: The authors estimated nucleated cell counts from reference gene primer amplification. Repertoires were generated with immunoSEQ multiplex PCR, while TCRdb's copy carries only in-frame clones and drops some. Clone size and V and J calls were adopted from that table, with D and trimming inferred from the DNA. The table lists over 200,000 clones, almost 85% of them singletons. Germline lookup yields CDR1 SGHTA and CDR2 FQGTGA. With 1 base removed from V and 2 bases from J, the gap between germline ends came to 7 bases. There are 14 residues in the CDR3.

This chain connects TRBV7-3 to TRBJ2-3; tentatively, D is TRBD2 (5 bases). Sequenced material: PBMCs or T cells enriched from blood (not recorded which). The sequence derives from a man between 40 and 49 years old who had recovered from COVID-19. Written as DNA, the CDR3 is TGTGCCAGCAGCTTAATGAGGGACACAGATACGCAGTATTTT. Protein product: CASSLMRDTDTQYF. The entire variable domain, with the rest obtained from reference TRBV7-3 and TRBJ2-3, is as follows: GAGVSQTPSNKVTEKGKYVELRCDPISGHTALYWYRQSLGQGPEFLIYFQGTGAADDSGLPNDRFFAVRPEGSVSTLKIQRTERGDSAVYLCASSLMRDTDTQYFGPGTRLTVL.